This T cell receptor (beta chain) was profiled in a study of blood T cell repertoires in COVID-19. Original processing methods: The authors estimated nucleated cell counts from reference gene primer amplification. Method: immunoSEQ multiplex PCR; TCRdb's copy keeps in-frame clones and lacks some. V and J calls and clone size follow that table, whereas D and trimming were derived from the DNA. The table lists about 350,000 clones, roughly nine tenths of them singletons. Recovery meant two consecutive negative NP/OP PCR tests, professional clearance, or resolved symptoms. The sample was PBMCs or T cells enriched from blood (not recorded which). This receptor was obtained from a woman aged 25 to 39 who had recovered from COVID-19.

The CDR3 protein is CASSPGTGNTIYF. For the CDR3, the DNA is TGTGCCAGCAGCCCCGGGACAGGAAACACCATATATTTT. This rearrangement joins TRBV3-1 (or the pseudogene TRBV3-2) to TRBJ1-3, with D possibly TRBD1 on 6 matching bases. Germline loops: CDR1 LGHDT, CDR2 YNNKEL (reference sequence). The length of the CDR3 is 13 residues. Trimming stripped 4 bases from V and 4 bases from J, with 8 bases between.